Described below is a single TCR beta chain sequence and its context. The sample is drawn from a study of blood T cell repertoires in COVID-19. Study background: There were acute and convalescent COVID-19 samples, and they came from the United States, Italy and Spain. In each case, the material was cDNA or gDNA derived from T cells, B-cell-depleted T cells, or PBMCs.

As originally analysed: Amplified reference gene primers provided the basis for estimating nucleated cell counts. Libraries were prepared by immunoSEQ multiplex PCR; TCRdb keeps only in-frame clonotypes and omits some of them. V, J and clone size are those of that table, while D and trimming were read from the DNA. This table has about 150,000 clones, approximately 80% appearing once. The sequencing input was peripheral blood. The receptor's source is a human donor in a cohort sampled during active COVID-19.

Here the CDR3 reads CASTGGDSGNTIYF. CDR3 nucleotides: TGTGCCAGTACTGGAGGCGACTCTGGAAACACCATATATTTT. The chain carries TRBV19 and TRBJ1-3; D is uncertain. This CDR3 spans 14 amino acids. Germline V gene data show CDR1 as LNHDA and CDR2 as SQIVND (reference sequence). The V gene lost 7 bases and the J gene lost 0 bases, with 10 bases spanning the gap.